Shown below are 15 T cell receptor beta chains from a single sample sequenced in a study of T cells in localized non-small cell lung cancer. The data were produced by immunoSEQ multiplex PCR, yet TCRdb's version contains in-frame clones alone and is incomplete. The sample includes about 40,000 clones, 81% of them seen just once. The sample consisted of peripheral blood mononuclear cells, taken before any cancer treatment. The receptors originated from a male donor aged 60 or over with stage II lung adenocarcinoma.

This clone was counted a few times. The V gene is TRBV30, the J gene TRBJ1-1; D unresolved. The V end was cut by 0 bases, the J end by 5 bases, with 10 bases between. CDR3 length equals 13 residues. CDR1 GTSNPN and CDR2 SVGIG come from the germline V gene (reference sequence). The CDR3 reads CAWSVKVGTEAFF. The CDR3 DNA follows: TGTGCCTGGAGTGTAAAGGTAGGAACTGAAGCTTTCTTT.

The chain employs TRBV7-9 and TRBJ2-7, with D unclear. Per germline, CDR1 SEHNR and CDR2 FQNEAQ (reference sequence). The CDR3 is 15 residues long. V was clipped by 5 bases and J by 5 bases, with 19 bases between them. CDR3 amino acids: CASSRDNAWTDEQYF. The CDR3, as DNA: TGTGCCAGCAGCCGTGACAACGCGTGGACGGACGAGCAGTACTTC. The full variable domain, rest sourced from reference TRBV7-9 and TRBJ2-7, is DTGVSQNPRHKITKRGQNVTFRCDPISEHNRLYWYRQTLGQGPEFLTYFQNEAQLEKSRLLSDRFSAERPKGSFSTLEIQRTEQGDSAMYLCASSRDNAWTDEQYFGPGTRLTVT.

V and J are TRBV28 and TRBJ1-1; D uncertain. The CDR3 extends over 15 amino acids. Germline CDR1 MDHEN, CDR2 SYDVKM. The V end lost 6 bases, the J end lost 0 bases, and 14 bases lay between the germline ends. CDR3 amino acids: CASSATGRMNTEAFF. CDR3 DNA: TGTGCCAGCAGCGCAACCGGACGGATGAACACTGAAGCTTTCTTT.

The rearrangement links TRBV7-2 to TRBJ2-1; D gene uncertain. This CDR3 spans 12 amino acids. From germline, CDR1 is SGHTA and CDR2 FQGNSA. V was cut by 4 bases and J by 5 bases, with 6 bases left in between. The CDR3 bases are TGTGCCAGCAGCTGGTCTAACAATGAGCAGTTCTTC. Its protein product is CASSWSNNEQFF.

The chain links TRBV14 to TRBJ1-2; D is possibly TRBD1 (5 bases). The V and J ends lost 1 base and 4 bases respectively, with 19 bases between them. The CDR3 loop spans 17 amino acids. Germline values: CDR1 SGHDN, CDR2 FVKESK. The CDR3 loop reads CASSQVGLDKSIYGYTF. The CDR3 nucleotides are TGTGCCAGCAGCCAAGTGGGGTTGGACAAATCGATCTATGGCTACACCTTC.

The rearrangement links TRBV7-2 to TRBJ2-2; D is undetermined. The length of the CDR3 is 15 residues. Per germline, CDR1 SGHTA and CDR2 FQGNSA. V was shortened by 2 bases and J by 8 bases, with 15 bases between the two germline ends. CDR3 coding DNA: TGTGCCAGCAGCTTAACTTATCAAGTGGAGGGGGAGCTGTTTTTT. Its protein product is CASSLTYQVEGELFF.

The chain carries TRBV7-6 and TRBJ1-5; a possible D gene is TRBD1 (6 bases). V was shortened by 5 bases and J by 6 bases, with 20 bases between the two germline ends. This CDR3 region has 16 residues. From germline, CDR1 is SGHVS and CDR2 FNYEAQ. The CDR3 bases are TGTGCCAGCAGCCGAGGGGGGGCCCTCGAAGGTCAGCCCCAGCATTTT. This encodes CASSRGGALEGQPQHF.

This clone has only one observation. The chain joins TRBV6-6 to TRBJ1-5, with TRBD1 as a possible D gene (5 bases). Trimming left V 7 bases short and J 3 bases short, with 10 bases between. The germline V gene has CDR1 MNHNY and CDR2 SVGAGI (reference sequence). This CDR3 is built from 13 residues. CDR3 sequence (DNA): TGTGCCAGCACCTCGGACATCAATCAGCCCCAGCATTTT. Translating gives CASTSDINQPQHF.

The V gene is TRBV5-1, the J gene TRBJ2-3; D call uncertain. The CDR3 has 12 amino acids. Trimming removed 5 bases at V and 3 bases at J, with 7 bases between. Germline V gene sequence: CDR1 SGHRS, CDR2 YFSETQ. CDR3 nucleotides: TGCGCCAGCAGTGTAGGAACAGATACGCAGTATTTT. This sequence encodes CASSVGTDTQYF.

The chain has TRBV4-1 and TRBJ1-1, with D perhaps TRBD1 (5 bases). The V gene's germline CDR1 is MGHRA and CDR2 YSYEKL. The CDR3 loop spans 17 amino acids. The V and J ends lost 2 bases and 1 base respectively, with 17 bases between them. The CDR3 DNA reads TGCGCCAGCAGCCAAAGTGGGGGGTTTAAAACGAACACTGAAGCTTTCTTT. Its translation is CASSQSGGFKTNTEAFF.

The V and J genes are TRBV6-5 and TRBJ1-6, with TRBD1 matching over 9 bases. Germline values: CDR1 MNHEY, CDR2 SVGAGI. Losses at the gene ends were 5 bases for V and 11 bases for J; bases not matched to a gene: 7. This CDR3 has 14 residues. The CDR3 sequence is CASSPGTGRPPLHF. The CDR3 DNA reads TGTGCCAGCAGTCCTGGGACAGGGCGCCCACCCCTCCACTTT.

The chain carries TRBV4-3 and TRBJ1-2; tentatively, D is TRBD1 (5 bases). CDR1 is LGHNA, CDR2 YSLEER, per germline. Trimming took 0 bases from V and 7 from J, leaving 12 bases between them. The CDR3 is 14 amino acids. This chain's CDR3 is CASSQDWGISGYTF. For the CDR3, the DNA is TGCGCCAGCAGCCAAGATTGGGGGATAAGTGGCTACACCTTC.

The rearrangement uses TRBV7-2 and TRBJ2-6, with a possible D match to TRBD1 (6 bases). The length of the CDR3 is 16 residues. The germline V gene has CDR1 SGHTA and CDR2 FQGNSA. The V end lost 4 bases, the J end lost 0 bases, and 10 bases lay between the germline ends. CDR3 amino acids: CASSWTAFSGANVLTF. Here the CDR3 DNA reads TGTGCCAGCAGCTGGACAGCTTTCTCTGGGGCCAACGTCCTGACTTTC.

This chain connects TRBV5-8 to TRBJ1-1, with unresolved D. V was clipped by 7 bases and J by 5 bases, with 15 bases between them. The CDR3 spans 13 residues. Germline-derived CDR1 and CDR2 are SGHTS and YDEGEE. CDR3 region: CASSLTLGTEAFF. CDR3 DNA: TGTGCCAGCTCCTTGACCCTCGGGACTGAAGCTTTCTTT.

This clone is medium-sized. The gene calls are TRBV28 and TRBJ1-5, with TRBD1 matching over 7 bases. Germline lookup yields CDR1 MDHEN and CDR2 SYDVKM. Germline trimming cut 6 bases from V and 8 bases from J; bases unmatched to any gene: 10. The CDR3 covers 14 residues. This CDR3 is CASRTTGVIEPQHF. The CDR3 DNA follows: TGTGCCAGCAGAACAACAGGGGTGATTGAGCCCCAGCATTTT. Complete variable domain (other parts from reference TRBV28 and TRBJ1-5): DVKVTQSSRYLVKRTGEKVFLECVQDMDHENMFWYRQDPGLGLRLIYFSYDVKMKEKGDIPEGYSVSREKKERFSLILESASTNQTSMYLCASRTTGVIEPQHFGDGTRLSIL.